A selection of T cell receptor beta chains follows, all from one sample in a study of cytomegalovirus exposure and HLA in healthy donors. TCRdb keeps only in-frame clones here, not all; method: immunoSEQ multiplex PCR. The sample has approximately 110,000 clones, roughly 73% seen once. Input material: PBMCs. These receptor sequences come from a man aged 55 to 70 in good health and CMV-seropositive. Both conserved end residues are part of each CDR3. Each record gives: clone size, J gene, V gene, D gene, CDR3 DNA, CDR3 protein. A D gene is named only where the DNA matches it firmly. Expanded clones are given a class, and other clones once, few, many or no size at all.

>.|TRBJ2-7|TRBV7-3|.
TGTGCCAGCAGCCCCCGACCCGGTACAAGGGGCGAGCAGTACTTC
CASSPRPGTRGEQYF
>.|TRBJ2-7|TRBV11-2|.
TGTGCCAGCAGCTTAGGTTTAGGGAGGTACGAGCAGTACTTC
CASSLGLGRYEQYF
>.|TRBJ1-4|TRBV19|.
TGTGCCAGTAGCATGGGGCGAAGGCCTAATGAAAAACTGTTTTTT
CASSMGRRPNEKLFF
>.|TRBJ2-5|TRBV7-2|TRBD2
TGTGCCAGCAGCCCTCGCCGACTAGCGGGGGAAGAGACCCAGTACTTC
CASSPRRLAGEETQYF
>.|TRBJ2-7|TRBV15|TRBD1
TGTGCCACCAGCAGAGATAACAGGGGGCTCCACGAGCAGTACTTC
CATSRDNRGLHEQYF
>.|TRBJ2-2|TRBV9|TRBD2
TGTGCCAGCAGCGGACTAGCGGGGGGCCGCACCGGGGAGCTGTTTTTT
CASSGLAGGRTGELFF
>.|TRBJ1-2|TRBV28|.
TGTGCCAGCAGTTTACCCGGGACTCCCGATGGCTACACCTTC
CASSLPGTPDGYTF
>.|TRBJ2-7|TRBV9|TRBD1
TGTGCCAGCGGGACAGGCCCCCACTCCTACAAGCAGTACTTC
CASGTGPHSYKQYF
>.|TRBJ1-2|TRBV7-9|TRBD1
TGTGCCAGCAGCTTAGAGGCGGCAGGGGGGGGCTACACCTTC
CASSLEAAGGGYTF
>.|TRBJ2-3|TRBV9|TRBD2
TGTGCCAGCAGCTCCCGTGCTAGCGGGGGGGGAACAGATACGCAGTATTTT
CASSSRASGGGTDTQYF
>.|TRBJ2-7|TRBV5-5|.
TGTGCCAGCAGCTTGGCACAGGGTTACGAGCAGTACTTC
CASSLAQGYEQYF
>few|TRBJ2-5|TRBV7-3|TRBD2
TGTGCCAGCAGCCGGACTAGCGGGGGTTTTGGTGGGGCAGAGACCCAGTACTTC
CASSRTSGGFGGAETQYF
>.|TRBJ1-2|TRBV7-9|.
TGTGCCAGCAGCCGGGAAGACTATGGCTACACCTTC
CASSREDYGYTF
>.|TRBJ1-4|TRBV23-1|TRBD1
TGCGCCAGCAGTCCCTATGGACAGGGAGTTCCTGAGGATGAAAAACTGTTTTTT
CASSPYGQGVPEDEKLFF
>few|TRBJ2-1|TRBV20-1|.
TGCAGTGTGCTATACTACAATGAGCAGTTCTTC
CSVLYYNEQFF
>.|TRBJ1-1|TRBV6-5|.
TGTGCCAGCAGTTACTCGTATCGTCAGGAAGCTTTCTTT
CASSYSYRQEAFF
>.|TRBJ2-7|TRBV4-1|TRBD1
TGCGCCAGCAGCCAAGACCCGGGACAGTCCTTTAGGGAGCAGTACTTC
CASSQDPGQSFREQYF
>.|TRBJ2-7|TRBV2|.
TGTGCCAGCAATGCGGCTAACTACGAGCAGTACTTC
CASNAANYEQYF
>.|TRBJ2-3|TRBV7-3|TRBD2
TGTGCCAGCAGCTCCGGCGGGGCTAGCGGGGGGGCAGATACGCAGTATTTT
CASSSGGASGGADTQYF
>.|TRBJ1-4|TRBV5-5|.
TGTGCCAGCAGCCCGGAGTGGACAAATGAAAAACTGTTTTTT
CASSPEWTNEKLFF
>.|TRBJ2-1|TRBV4-1|.
TGCGCCAGCAGCCGGGTACTAGTAGATGAGCAGTTCTTC
CASSRVLVDEQFF
>.|TRBJ2-5|TRBV6-6|TRBD1
TGTGCCAGCAGAGACAGGGCTGGCGAGACCCAGTACTTC
CASRDRAGETQYF
>once|TRBJ2-1|TRBV7-8|.
TGTGCCAGCTGGAGGGATTCCTACAATGAGCAGTTCTTC
CASWRDSYNEQFF
>.|TRBJ1-1|TRBV7-9|.
TGTGCCAGCACCCTCGACACGAACACTGAAGCTTTCTTT
CASTLDTNTEAFF